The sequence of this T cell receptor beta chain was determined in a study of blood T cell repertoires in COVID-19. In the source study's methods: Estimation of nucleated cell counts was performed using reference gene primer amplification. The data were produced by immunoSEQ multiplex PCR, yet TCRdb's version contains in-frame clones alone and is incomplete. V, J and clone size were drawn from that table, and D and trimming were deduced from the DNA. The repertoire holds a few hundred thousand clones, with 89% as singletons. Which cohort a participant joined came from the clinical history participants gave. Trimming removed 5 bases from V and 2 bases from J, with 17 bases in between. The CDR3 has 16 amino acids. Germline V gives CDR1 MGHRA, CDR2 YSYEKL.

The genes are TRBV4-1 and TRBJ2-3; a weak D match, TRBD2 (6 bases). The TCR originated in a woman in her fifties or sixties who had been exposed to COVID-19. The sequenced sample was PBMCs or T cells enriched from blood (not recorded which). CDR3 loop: CASSTRPRDPTDTQYF. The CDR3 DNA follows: TGCGCCAGCAGCACCCGCCCGCGGGATCCCACAGATACGCAGTATTTT.